Presented here are 32 T cell receptor beta chains from one specimen sequenced in a study of Graves' ophthalmopathy and Graves' hyperthyroidism. Researchers took RNA transcripts and amplified TCR beta CDR3 regions from them. HTBI primers were used in a first-round RT-PCR, which preceded a second-round multiplex PCR. Using its own MiXCR run on the multiplex PCR reads, TCRdb lists one record per CDR3 protein. The sample comprises 650,000 to 900,000 distinct CDR3 sequences, roughly 40% of which are singletons, and approximately 46% rests with the top ten. Sequencing was carried out using peripheral blood. The receptors were gathered from an adult man with Graves' ophthalmopathy.

This clonotype showed up many times. The chain is built from TRBV20-1 and TRBJ2-6; 7 bases fit TRBD2. The V and J ends lost 1 base and 6 bases, in that order; junction bases with no gene match: 6. The germline gives CDR1 DFQATT, CDR2 SNEGSKA (reference sequence). The CDR3 contains 15 residues. The CDR3 coding sequence is TGCAGTGCTAGAGGGGTAGCGGGCATGGCCAACGTCCTGACTTTC. Protein product: CSARGVAGMANVLTF.

Many counts were recorded for this clonotype. The chain is built from TRBV29-1 and TRBJ1-2; D remains unclear. Trimming removed 1 base from V and 0 bases from J, with 9 bases in between. The CDR3 sequence is 14 residues long. CDR1 is SQVTM, CDR2 ANQGSEA, per germline. The CDR3 sequence is CSVEVDPANYGYTF. As DNA, the CDR3 is TGCAGCGTTGAAGTAGACCCAGCTAACTATGGCTACACCTTC.

As for this clonotype: A read error may be the cause here, since a much bigger clone is one base away. The chain uses TRBV19 and TRBJ1-6, with D possibly being TRBD1 (5 bases). Germline V gives CDR1 LNHDA, CDR2 SQIVND (reference sequence). The CDR3 runs to 14 residues. The CDR3 DNA is TGTGCCAGTAGAAGCAGGGAAGGTAATTCACCCCTCCGCTTT. It specifies CASRSREGNSPLRF.

There are a few counts of this clonotype. This rearrangement joins TRBV24-1 to TRBJ1-5; 8 nucleotides agree with TRBD1. The CDR3 consists of 13 residues. The trim removed 11 bases at V and 6 bases at J, leaving 8 bases unmatched. Germline values: CDR1 KGHDR, CDR2 SFDVKD. The CDR3 here is CASSRQGTQPQHF. In nucleotides, the CDR3 is TGTGCCAGCAGCCGACAGGGGACTCAGCCCCAGCATTTT.

This chain joins TRBV6-6 and TRBJ2-7, with TRBD1 matching over 9 bases. V shed 11 bases and J 2 bases; nucleotides not matched to a gene: 7. Germline CDR1 reads MNHNY; CDR2 reads SVGAGI (reference sequence). This CDR3 is built from 13 residues. CDR3 protein: CAVGRDRAYEQYF. CDR3 DNA: TGTGCCGTAGGCCGGGACAGGGCCTACGAGCAGTACTTC.

This clonotype was recorded at least ten times. The chain is built from TRBV15 and TRBJ2-7, with TRBD1 matching over 7 bases. After removal of 1 base from V and 0 bases from J, the junction contained 0 bases not matched to a gene. Germline loops: CDR1 LNHNV, CDR2 YYDKDF (reference sequence). The CDR3 extends over 14 amino acids. CDR3 DNA: TGTGCCACCAGCAGAGGGGACAGCTCCTACGAGCAGTACTTC. This encodes CATSRGDSSYEQYF.

Concerning this clonotype: A read error may account for a junction end that differs from germline. The chain links TRBV7-2 to TRBJ2-3, with a possible D match to TRBD2 (5 bases). CDR1 SGHTA and CDR2 FQGNSA come from the germline V gene. The CDR3 runs to 13 residues. In DNA, the CDR3 is TGTGTCAGCAGCTTAGCTAGCCCCGTCGCGCAGTATTTT. Residues: CVSSLASPVAQYF.

Only one count was recorded for this clonotype. The DNA for the CDR3 is TGCAGCGCCGGGACACAGGGGGGTGGGGCCTTCTTT. Amino acids: CSAGTQGGGAFF. The V call is TRBV29-1, the J call TRBJ1-1, with TRBD1 matching over 8 bases. Germline V gene sequence: CDR1 SQVTM, CDR2 ANQGSEA. The length of the CDR3 is 12 residues. After removal of 7 bases from V and 14 bases from J, the junction contained 15 bases not matched to a gene.

In its sample, this clonotype was seen a few times. The chain uses TRBV6-5 and TRBJ1-4; perhaps TRBD1 as D (5 bases). Trimming shortened V by 0 bases and J by 7 bases, and 9 bases separated the two germline ends. This CDR3 region has 14 residues. Germline V lookup: CDR1 MNHEY, CDR2 SVGAGI. In DNA, the CDR3 is TGTGCCAGCAGTTACTCGGGGGGGTTTGAAAAACTGTTTTTT. This encodes CASSYSGGFEKLFF.

V is TRBV9 and J is TRBJ2-5; 10 nucleotides match TRBD1. The CDR3 is made up of 14 amino acids. Trimming removed 4 bases from V and 6 bases from J; junction bases left unmatched: 6. Germline values: CDR1 SGDLS, CDR2 YYNGEE. The CDR3 nucleotides read TGTGCCAGCAGCCCGACAGGGGGCGGGAAGACCCAGTACTTC. Its translation is CASSPTGGGKTQYF.

The rearrangement uses TRBV7-9 and TRBJ1-4; 7 bases map to TRBD1. The V gene end was trimmed by 6 bases and the J gene end by 8 bases; junction bases not matched to a gene: 9. The CDR3 extends over 14 amino acids. CDR1 SEHNR and CDR2 FQNEAQ come from the germline V gene (reference sequence). In DNA form, the CDR3 reads TGTGCCAGCAGTGAGTGGGACAGAGGAGAAAAACTGTTTTTT. This translates into CASSEWDRGEKLFF.

Only a few counts were recorded for this clonotype. The chain is built from TRBV6-5 and TRBJ2-5; D is unclear. This CDR3 contains 14 residues. The V gene's germline CDR1 is MNHEY and CDR2 SVGAGI. V gave up 6 bases and J gave up 0 bases, with 11 bases separating them. The CDR3 here is CASSPTQNQETQYF. CDR3 nucleotide sequence: TGTGCCAGCAGCCCAACACAGAACCAAGAGACCCAGTACTTC.

The gene calls are TRBV29-1 and TRBJ2-2, with TRBD2 as a possible D gene (5 bases). CDR1 is SQVTM and CDR2 is ANQGSEA in the germline V gene. CDR3 length: 13 residues. The V end was cut by 8 bases, the J end by 1 base, with 11 bases between. Written as DNA, the CDR3 is TGCAGCTATGGGAGCGGGAACACCGGGGAGCTGTTTTTT. It is translated as CSYGSGNTGELFF.

V usage is TRBV6-5 and J usage is TRBJ1-1; D is uncertain. The CDR3 extends over 13 amino acids. Germline V gene lookup returns CDR1 MNHEY and CDR2 SVGAGI. V was trimmed by 6 bases and J by 0 bases, leaving 8 bases between them. CDR3 sequence: CASRKSLNTEAFF. CDR3 nucleotide sequence: TGTGCCAGCAGGAAATCCTTGAACACTGAAGCTTTCTTT.

In this sample, this clonotype turned up a few times. V usage is TRBV20-1 and J usage is TRBJ2-7; 8 bases match TRBD1. Germline trimming cut 6 bases from V and 3 bases from J; bases unmatched to any gene: 10. Germline V gene sequence: CDR1 DFQATT, CDR2 SNEGSKA (reference sequence). This CDR3 has 14 residues. The CDR3 spells CSARGQGGDYEQYF. DNA of the CDR3: TGCAGTGCCCGTGGACAGGGCGGTGACTACGAGCAGTACTTC.

This clonotype has a handful of counts. J is TRBJ2-7 and V is TRBV4-3; D is ambiguous. In germline, CDR1 is LGHNA, CDR2 YSLEER. The CDR3 totals 14 residues. The germline V and J ends were trimmed by 0 bases and 3 bases, with 9 bases remaining between them. In DNA, the CDR3 is TGCGCCAGCAGCCAAGATGAGACTTACTACGAGCAGTACTTC. It codes for CASSQDETYYEQYF.

This clonotype showed up just once. The CDR3 DNA sequence: TGTGCCAGCAGCGCTGATACGGGGACAGTAGATGGCTACACCATATATTTT. Residues: CASSADTGTVDGYTIYF. V is TRBV7-6 and J is TRBJ1-3, with 7 bases matching TRBD1. Unmatched junction bases numbered 18, after V lost 5 bases and J lost 8 bases. The CDR3 has 17 residues. Germline CDR1 SGHVS, CDR2 FNYEAQ.

The chain combines TRBV3-1 with TRBJ1-1, with D hard to call. Germline V CDR1 and CDR2: LGHDT, YNNKEL (reference sequence). The CDR3 spans 14 residues. V lost 7 bases and J 4 bases, leaving 16 bases between the germline ends. CDR3 bases: TGTGCCAGCACCTCGCCGGGGTTCGGCACTGAAGCTTTCTTT. Translation gives CASTSPGFGTEAFF.

This clonotype was picked up a small number of times. The chain carries TRBV25-1 and TRBJ2-2, with 7 bases fitting TRBD1. CDR3 length: 13 amino acids. V gave up 6 bases and J gave up 6 bases; unmatched junction bases: 4. Germline CDR1 is MGHDK and CDR2 is SYGVNS. Here the CDR3 DNA reads TGTGCCAGCAGAGAAGACAGGGCCGGGGAGCTGTTTTTT. Its translation: CASREDRAGELFF.

The rearrangement joins TRBV6-5 to TRBJ2-7; 8 nucleotides agree with TRBD2. The CDR3 consists of 14 residues. Germline V gene data show CDR1 as MNHEY and CDR2 as SVGAGI. Germline trimming cut 5 bases from V and 4 bases from J; bases unmatched to any gene: 7. CDR3 DNA sequence: TGTGCCAGCAGTGAAGCGGGAGAGATTTACGAGCAGTACTTC. It translates to CASSEAGEIYEQYF.

The chain is built from TRBV7-9 and TRBJ1-1; D is possibly TRBD1 (5 bases). The V gene's germline CDR1 is SEHNR and CDR2 FQNEAQ (reference sequence). V lost 1 base and J 7 bases, leaving 10 bases between the germline ends. The CDR3 spans 13 residues. The DNA for the CDR3 is TGTGCCAGCAGCTTAGTATGGGGGGTTGAAGCTTTCTTT. This codes for CASSLVWGVEAFF.

This clonotype was seen a handful of times. The genes are TRBV9 and TRBJ1-2; D is ambiguous. CDR1 is SGDLS and CDR2 is YYNGEE in the germline V gene. V dropped 4 bases and J dropped 9 bases, with 13 bases sitting between them. The CDR3 spans 12 residues. This CDR3 reads CASSQGGSRYTF. The CDR3 nucleotides read TGTGCCAGCAGCCAAGGCGGTAGTCGCTACACCTTC.

This clonotype was detected many times. The J gene is TRBJ2-2, the V gene TRBV25-1, with a tentative D call TRBD1 (5 bases). The V gene's germline CDR1 is MGHDK and CDR2 SYGVNS. The V gene lost 6 bases and the J gene lost 6 bases, with 14 bases spanning the gap. This CDR3 has 14 amino acids. CDR3 sequence reads: CASSLVWGSGELFF. The CDR3 DNA follows: TGTGCCAGCAGCTTAGTTTGGGGCTCCGGGGAGCTGTTTTTT.

This clonotype was observed at least ten times. The gene calls are TRBV10-3 and TRBJ1-5; D not resolved. The CDR3 is 14 residues long. Between the trimmed V and J ends, which lost 10 bases and 1 base, there was a span of 14 bases. Germline V lookup: CDR1 ENHRY, CDR2 SYGVKD. The CDR3 region is CASSPVVSNQPQHF. CDR3 sequence (DNA): TGTGCCAGCAGCCCCGTCGTGAGCAATCAGCCCCAGCATTTT.

The chain uses TRBV6-2 or TRBV6-3 and TRBJ2-5; D remains unclear. Trimming took off 2 bases at V and 9 bases at J, with 13 bases between the two ends. The germline V gene encodes CDR1 MNHEY and CDR2 SVGEGT. CDR3 length: 13 amino acids. The CDR3 bases are TGTGCCAGCAGTTACACCCAGGCCCGGGCCCAGTACTTC. This encodes CASSYTQARAQYF.

This clonotype turned up a few times. V is TRBV7-6 and J is TRBJ2-7; D not resolved. The end of the DNA fits TRBJ2-1 better, so the J call may be wrong. Germline CDR1 is SGHVS and CDR2 is FNYEAQ. This CDR3 has 11 amino acids. The CDR3 here is CASSLVDEQFF. In DNA, the CDR3 is TGTGCCAGCAGCTTAGTTGATGAGCAGTTCTTC.

This clonotype was observed many times. The CDR3 here is CATSRGLSQETQYF. The CDR3 DNA is TGTGCCACCAGCAGGGGACTATCCCAAGAGACCCAGTACTTC. This chain connects TRBV15 to TRBJ2-5; 7 bases map to TRBD2. V was pared by 3 bases and J by 1 base, with 2 bases of the junction left unmatched. Germline loops: CDR1 LNHNV, CDR2 YYDKDF (reference sequence). The CDR3 consists of 14 residues.

Comment on this clonotype: It may be a read error: a sequence one base away is much more abundant. The chain carries TRBV10-3 and TRBJ1-1, with D unclear. This CDR3 contains 13 residues. Trimming took 4 bases from V and 3 from J, leaving 9 bases between them. Germline V CDR1 and CDR2: ENHRY, SYGVKD. CDR3 sequence (DNA): TGTGCCATCAGTGGGGGAGGGTACACTGAAGCTTTCTTT. It specifies CAISGGGYTEAFF.

This clonotype occurred many times. CDR3 amino acids: CASSLGGAGGTEAFF. The CDR3 DNA reads TGTGCCAGCAGCTTAGGAGGGGCAGGGGGCACTGAAGCTTTCTTT. The genes are TRBV7-2 and TRBJ1-1, with TRBD1 identical over 7 bases. The CDR3 covers 15 residues. J was trimmed by 4 bases and V by 1 base; bases with no gene match: 6. The germline V gene has CDR1 SGHTA and CDR2 FQGNSA.

Comment on this clonotype: Being one base from a much bigger clone, this may be a read error. The rearrangement uses TRBV19 and TRBJ1-4; the D is unclear. The CDR3 covers 13 residues. The germline CDR1 and CDR2 sequences are LNHDA and SQIVND (reference sequence). The CDR3: CASSMARNGKLFF. In DNA, the CDR3 is TGTGCCAGTAGTATGGCCAGGAATGGAAAACTGTTTTTT.

This clonotype was recorded once. The chain is built from TRBV6-6 and TRBJ2-5, with 7 bases identical to TRBD2. V was clipped by 8 bases and J by 5 bases; unmatched bases: 26. Germline CDR1 and CDR2: MNHNY and SVGAGI (reference sequence). The CDR3 spans 19 residues. CDR3 sequence: CASRRFPRGREARRETQYF. DNA of the CDR3: TGTGCCAGCCGGAGGTTTCCTCGGGGACGGGAGGCGAGGCGCGAGACCCAGTACTTC.

Points on this clonotype: Its ends do not fully match the called genes, so a read error is possible. V gene TRBV5-1 combines with J gene TRBJ1-2, with D possibly TRBD1 on 6 matching bases. This CDR3 contains 16 residues. Germline CDR1 is SGHRS and CDR2 is YFSETQ. The CDR3 bases are TGTGCCAGCAGCTCGGGACCTTCGACAGGCAACTATGGCTACACCTTC. Amino acid sequence: CASSSGPSTGNYGYTF.